This T cell receptor (beta chain) was profiled in a study of Ad26.COV2.S vaccination and SARS-CoV-2 variants. Documented treatment: around 19 received Ad26.COV2.S at low or high dose, single or two shots; 5 received placebo; per-sample allocation not given. It was on day 63 after the first vaccine or placebo injection that samples were taken. V was shortened by 4 bases and J by 2 bases, with 11 bases between the two germline ends. CDR3 size: 14 residues. Germline values: CDR1 SGHRS, CDR2 YFSETQ. Repertoires were generated with immunoSEQ multiplex PCR, while TCRdb's copy carries only in-frame clones and drops some. The data show roughly 320,000 clones, about nine tenths seen once.

The TCR was taken from a person between 18 and 65 years old who received the Ad26.COV2.S COVID-19 vaccine or a placebo. This rearrangement joins TRBV5-1 to TRBJ2-3; no definite D call. The sample was peripheral blood, taken in a trial of Ad26.COV2.S vaccine versus placebo. DNA for the CDR3: TGCGCCAGCAGCCTCTCTCGGACCACAGATACGCAGTATTTT. Translation gives CASSLSRTTDTQYF. The variable domain in full, completed from reference TRBV5-1 and TRBJ2-3, reads KAGVTQTPRYLIKTRGQQVTLSCSPISGHRSVSWYQQTPGQGLQFLFEYFSETQRNKGNFPGRFSGRQFSNSRSEMNVSTLELGDSALYLCASSLSRTTDTQYFGPGTRLTVL.